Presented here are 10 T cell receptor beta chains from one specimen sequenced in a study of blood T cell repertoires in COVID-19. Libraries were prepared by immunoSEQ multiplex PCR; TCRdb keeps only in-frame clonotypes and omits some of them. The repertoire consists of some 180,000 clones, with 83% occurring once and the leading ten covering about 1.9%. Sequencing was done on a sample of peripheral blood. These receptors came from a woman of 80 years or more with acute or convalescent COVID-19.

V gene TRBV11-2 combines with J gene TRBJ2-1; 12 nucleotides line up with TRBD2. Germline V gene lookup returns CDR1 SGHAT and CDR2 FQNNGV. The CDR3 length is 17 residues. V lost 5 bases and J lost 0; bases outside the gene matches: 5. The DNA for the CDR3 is TGTGCCAGCAGCATACTAGCGGGGGGCAGCTCCTACAATGAGCAGTTCTTC. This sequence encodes CASSILAGGSSYNEQFF.

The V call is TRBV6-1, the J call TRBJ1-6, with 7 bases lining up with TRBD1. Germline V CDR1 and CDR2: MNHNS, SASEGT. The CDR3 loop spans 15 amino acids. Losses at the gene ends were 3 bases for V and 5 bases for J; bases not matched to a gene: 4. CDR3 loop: CASSETGSDNSPLHF. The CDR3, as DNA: TGTGCCAGCAGTGAGACAGGGTCAGATAATTCACCCCTCCACTTT.

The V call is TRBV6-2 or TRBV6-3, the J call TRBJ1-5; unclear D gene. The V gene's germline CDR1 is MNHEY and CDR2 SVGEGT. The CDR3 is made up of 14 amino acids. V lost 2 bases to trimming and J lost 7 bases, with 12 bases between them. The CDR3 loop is CASSYLGDWQPQHF. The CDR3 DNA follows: TGTGCCAGCAGTTACCTCGGAGATTGGCAGCCCCAGCATTTT.

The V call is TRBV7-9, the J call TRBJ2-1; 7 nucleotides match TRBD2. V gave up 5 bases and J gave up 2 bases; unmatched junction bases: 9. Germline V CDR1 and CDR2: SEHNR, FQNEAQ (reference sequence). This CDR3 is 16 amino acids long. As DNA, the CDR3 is TGTGCCAGCAGCCGATCCCCGGCGGGAGCCTACAATGAGCAGTTCTTC. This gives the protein CASSRSPAGAYNEQFF.

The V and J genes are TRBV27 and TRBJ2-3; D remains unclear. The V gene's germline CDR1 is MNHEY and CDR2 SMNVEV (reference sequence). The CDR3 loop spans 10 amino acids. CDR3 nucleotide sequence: TGTGCTCCCAGTCCCCTTACGCAGTATTTT. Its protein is CAPSPLTQYF.

The CDR3 DNA follows: TGTGCCAGCAGCTTTATCGGGGACACCGGGGAGCTGTTTTTT. It is translated as CASSFIGDTGELFF. The chain has TRBV11-2 and TRBJ2-2; a weak D match, TRBD2 (5 bases). Germline assignment: CDR1 SGHAT and CDR2 FQNNGV. Trimming pared 3 bases from V and 3 bases from J, leaving 8 bases between. The length of the CDR3 is 14 residues.

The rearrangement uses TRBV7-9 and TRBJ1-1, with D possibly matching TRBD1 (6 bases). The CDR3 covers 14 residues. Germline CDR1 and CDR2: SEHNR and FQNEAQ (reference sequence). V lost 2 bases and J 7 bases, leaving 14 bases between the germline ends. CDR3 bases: TGTGCCAGCAGCTTAACCAGGGGCGCGGATGAAGCTTTCTTT. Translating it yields CASSLTRGADEAFF. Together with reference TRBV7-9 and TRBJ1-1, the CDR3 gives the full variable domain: DTGVSQNPRHKITKRGQNVTFRCDPISEHNRLYWYRQTLGQGPEFLTYFQNEAQLEKSRLLSDRFSAERPKGSFSTLEIQRTEQGDSAMYLCASSLTRGADEAFFGQGTRLTVV.

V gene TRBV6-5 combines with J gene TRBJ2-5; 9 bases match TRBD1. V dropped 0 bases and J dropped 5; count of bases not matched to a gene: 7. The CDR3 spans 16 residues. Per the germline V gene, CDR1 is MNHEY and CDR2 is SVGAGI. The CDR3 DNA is TGTGCCAGCAGTTACTCGAACAGGGGGCAGGGGGAGACCCAGTACTTC. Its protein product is CASSYSNRGQGETQYF.

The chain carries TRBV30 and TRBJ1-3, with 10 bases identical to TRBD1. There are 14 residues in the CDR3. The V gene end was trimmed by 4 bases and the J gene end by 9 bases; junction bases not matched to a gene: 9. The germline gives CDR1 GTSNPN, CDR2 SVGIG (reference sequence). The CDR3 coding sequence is TGTGCCTGGATTCGGGGACAGGGGTACGGCACCATATATTTT. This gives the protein CAWIRGQGYGTIYF.

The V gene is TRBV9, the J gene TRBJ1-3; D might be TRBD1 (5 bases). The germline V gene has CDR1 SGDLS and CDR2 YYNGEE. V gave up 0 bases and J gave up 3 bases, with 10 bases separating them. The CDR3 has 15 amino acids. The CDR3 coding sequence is TGTGCCAGCAGCGTAGCGGGGGGAGTTGGAAACACCATATATTTT. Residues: CASSVAGGVGNTIYF.